The rows below give T cell receptor beta chains drawn from one sample of a study of TIL therapy for anti-PD-1-resistant metastatic lung cancer. Assay used: immunoSEQ multiplex PCR; TCRdb lists only in-frame clones, some missing. The sample shows tens of thousands of clones, approximately 79% of them seen only once. The sample consisted of blood, taken at baseline. The receptors were gathered from a man aged 70-80 years with non-small cell lung cancer. CDR3s include the opening cysteine and the closing phenylalanine or tryptophan. A D gene is named only where the DNA matches it firmly. For some rows the clone size is stated as once, few or many, or as a class when expanded; others skip it.

d_call: TRBD2; clone_size: .; v_call: TRBV25-1; j_call: TRBJ2-3; cdr3_nt: TGTGCCAGCAGAAGGACTAGCGGACCCACAGATACGCAGTATTTT; cdr3_aa: CASRRTSGPTDTQYF
d_call: .; clone_size: .; v_call: TRBV5-8; j_call: TRBJ1-3; cdr3_nt: TGTGCCAGCAGCTTACCGGGCGGGTACTCTGGAAACACCATATATTTT; cdr3_aa: CASSLPGGYSGNTIYF
d_call: TRBD1; clone_size: .; v_call: TRBV2; j_call: TRBJ2-7; cdr3_nt: TGTGCCACCCGACAGGGTTACGAGCAGTACTTC; cdr3_aa: CATRQGYEQYF
d_call: .; clone_size: .; v_call: TRBV6-6; j_call: TRBJ1-1; cdr3_nt: TGTGCCAGCAGTATCACGGCGAAGAACACTGAAGCTTTCTTT; cdr3_aa: CASSITAKNTEAFF
d_call: TRBD2; clone_size: .; v_call: TRBV10-2; j_call: TRBJ2-2; cdr3_nt: TGCGCCAGCACGATAGGACTAGCGGGATTTGTCGGGGAGCTGTTTTTT; cdr3_aa: CASTIGLAGFVGELFF
d_call: .; clone_size: .; v_call: TRBV2; j_call: TRBJ2-1; cdr3_nt: TGTGCCAGCAGTGTCGAGGGCGAGCAGTTCTTC; cdr3_aa: CASSVEGEQFF
d_call: .; clone_size: .; v_call: TRBV30; j_call: TRBJ2-7; cdr3_nt: TGTGCCTACAGGAGGCCCTACGAGCAGTACTTC; cdr3_aa: CAYRRPYEQYF
d_call: TRBD2; clone_size: .; v_call: TRBV4-1; j_call: TRBJ2-7; cdr3_nt: TGCGCCAGCAGCCCAGGGAGGGGTAGCAACGAGCAGTACTTC; cdr3_aa: CASSPGRGSNEQYF
d_call: TRBD2; clone_size: .; v_call: TRBV7-3; j_call: TRBJ2-1; cdr3_nt: TGTGCCAGCAGCTCGACTAGCGGGAAGAACAATGAGCAGTTCTTC; cdr3_aa: CASSSTSGKNNEQFF
d_call: TRBD2; clone_size: once; v_call: TRBV6-5; j_call: TRBJ2-7; cdr3_nt: TGTGCCAGCAGTTACGCGCTAGCGGACCCGTACGAGCAGTACTTC; cdr3_aa: CASSYALADPYEQYF
d_call: .; clone_size: .; v_call: TRBV27; j_call: TRBJ1-1; cdr3_nt: TGTGCCAGCAGTTTATTTAAGGGGATGAACACTGAAGCTTTCTTT; cdr3_aa: CASSLFKGMNTEAFF
d_call: .; clone_size: .; v_call: TRBV10-3; j_call: TRBJ1-4; cdr3_nt: TGTGCCTCAAGAGGGGGGGGAGCAACTAATGAAAAACTGTTTTTT; cdr3_aa: CASRGGGATNEKLFF
d_call: .; clone_size: .; v_call: TRBV6-1; j_call: TRBJ2-5; cdr3_nt: TGTGCCAGCAGTGAGCTTCTACAGCTCCAAGAGACCCAGTACTTC; cdr3_aa: CASSELLQLQETQYF
d_call: .; clone_size: .; v_call: TRBV28; j_call: TRBJ1-5; cdr3_nt: TGTGCCAGCAGAGGTCAATTGGCGGGTTTCAATCAGCCCCAGCATTTT; cdr3_aa: CASRGQLAGFNQPQHF
d_call: TRBD1; clone_size: .; v_call: TRBV7-2; j_call: TRBJ2-7; cdr3_nt: TGTGCCAGCAGCAGGATACAGGGGGCGGGAGAGCAGTACTTC; cdr3_aa: CASSRIQGAGEQYF
d_call: TRBD1; clone_size: .; v_call: TRBV28; j_call: TRBJ2-6; cdr3_nt: TGTGCCAGCAGTATCCGACAGGGGGTTGCCAACGTCCTGACTTTC; cdr3_aa: CASSIRQGVANVLTF
d_call: .; clone_size: .; v_call: TRBV4-3; j_call: TRBJ2-6; cdr3_nt: TGCGCCAGCAGCCAAGGAGGAGCAGGGGTAGGGCGGGAGCGGGTCGGGGCCAACGTCCTGACTTTC; cdr3_aa: CASSQGGAGVGRERVGANVLTF
d_call: .; clone_size: .; v_call: TRBV28; j_call: TRBJ2-7; cdr3_nt: TGTGCCAGCAGACCAGGGTTGGGAGAGCAGTACTTC; cdr3_aa: CASRPGLGEQYF
d_call: .; clone_size: .; v_call: TRBV25-1; j_call: TRBJ2-5; cdr3_nt: TGTGCCAGCAGTGGTTGGGGTCGAGAGACCCAGTACTTC; cdr3_aa: CASSGWGRETQYF
d_call: .; clone_size: .; v_call: TRBV28; j_call: TRBJ1-1; cdr3_nt: TGTGCCAGCAGCAGGGCAGGGGCGAGGGCTGAAGCTTTCTTT; cdr3_aa: CASSRAGARAEAFF
d_call: TRBD2; clone_size: .; v_call: TRBV4-2; j_call: TRBJ2-3; cdr3_nt: TGTGCCAGCAGCCAGGAAACTAGCGGGAGGGCCAAAGATACGCAGTATTTT; cdr3_aa: CASSQETSGRAKDTQYF
d_call: TRBD1; clone_size: .; v_call: TRBV5-1; j_call: TRBJ2-1; cdr3_nt: TGCGCCAGCAGCTCACAGGGGGCAACCTACAATGAGCAGTTCTTC; cdr3_aa: CASSSQGATYNEQFF
d_call: .; clone_size: .; v_call: TRBV6-5; j_call: TRBJ2-1; cdr3_nt: TGTGCCGCCAAAAGCGGGCGCAGCTCCTACAATGAGCAGTTCTTC; cdr3_aa: CAAKSGRSSYNEQFF
d_call: .; clone_size: .; v_call: TRBV15; j_call: TRBJ2-1; cdr3_nt: TGTGCCACCAGCAGAGACCGGGGAACCTATGAGCAGTTCTTC; cdr3_aa: CATSRDRGTYEQFF
d_call: TRBD1; clone_size: .; v_call: TRBV2; j_call: TRBJ1-1; cdr3_nt: TGTGCCAGCAGTGTGGGACAGCAGAACACTGAAGCTTTCTTT; cdr3_aa: CASSVGQQNTEAFF
d_call: .; clone_size: .; v_call: TRBV9; j_call: TRBJ2-1; cdr3_nt: TGTGCCAGCAGCGTAGAATATTGGGACTTCCAGTTCTTC; cdr3_aa: CASSVEYWDFQFF
d_call: TRBD2; clone_size: .; v_call: TRBV4-1; j_call: TRBJ2-2; cdr3_nt: TGCGCCAGCAGCCTTAGGACTAGCCAAACCGGGGAGCTGTTTTTT; cdr3_aa: CASSLRTSQTGELFF
d_call: TRBD2; clone_size: .; v_call: TRBV6-5; j_call: TRBJ2-2; cdr3_nt: TGTGCCAGCAGAATAGCGGGAGCCCCCACCGGGGAGCTGTTTTTT; cdr3_aa: CASRIAGAPTGELFF
d_call: .; clone_size: .; v_call: TRBV9; j_call: TRBJ1-3; cdr3_nt: TGTGCCAGCAGCGTAGGCCGGGGAACTGGAAACACCATATATTTT; cdr3_aa: CASSVGRGTGNTIYF
d_call: TRBD2; clone_size: .; v_call: TRBV13; j_call: TRBJ2-7; cdr3_nt: TGTGCCAGCAGCCTAACGGGCGCGGGAGGGGCCTACGAGCAGTACTTC; cdr3_aa: CASSLTGAGGAYEQYF
d_call: TRBD1; clone_size: .; v_call: TRBV4-2; j_call: TRBJ1-2; cdr3_nt: TGTGCCAGCAGCCACGACAGGGGCGGCTACACCTTC; cdr3_aa: CASSHDRGGYTF
d_call: TRBD1; clone_size: .; v_call: TRBV7-9; j_call: TRBJ2-7; cdr3_nt: TGTGCCAGCAGCTTCGGGACAGCCTACGAGCAGTACTTC; cdr3_aa: CASSFGTAYEQYF
d_call: .; clone_size: .; v_call: TRBV21-1; j_call: TRBJ2-3; cdr3_nt: TGTGCCAGCAGCAATCTTGCGGGAGTACCAGATACGCAGTATTTT; cdr3_aa: CASSNLAGVPDTQYF
d_call: .; clone_size: .; v_call: TRBV7-3; j_call: TRBJ1-2; cdr3_nt: TGTGCCAGCAGCTTATCAGGGGCTGGCTACACCTTC; cdr3_aa: CASSLSGAGYTF
d_call: .; clone_size: .; v_call: TRBV6-6; j_call: TRBJ2-7; cdr3_nt: TGTGCCAGCAGTTACTCGAGAGGGTACGAGCAGTACTTC; cdr3_aa: CASSYSRGYEQYF
d_call: .; clone_size: .; v_call: TRBV5-4; j_call: TRBJ2-2; cdr3_nt: TGTGCCAGCAGCTATTCCACCGGGGAGCTGTTTTTT; cdr3_aa: CASSYSTGELFF
d_call: .; clone_size: once; v_call: TRBV5-4; j_call: TRBJ2-5; cdr3_nt: TGTGCCAGCAGCTTGGGACCCCAAGAGACCCAGTACTTC; cdr3_aa: CASSLGPQETQYF
d_call: .; clone_size: .; v_call: TRBV4-3; j_call: TRBJ2-3; cdr3_nt: TGCGCCAGCAGCCAAGTTGGACGGACACCATACACAGATACGCAGTATTTT; cdr3_aa: CASSQVGRTPYTDTQYF